The sequence of this T cell receptor beta chain was determined in a study of molecular identifiers for immune sequencing clone quantification. In the study overall: In replicates, RNA taken from roughly 20,000 or 100,000 naive CD8 cells was divided five ways, and four portions underwent sequencing.

Each CDR3 protein is one row after TCRdb ran MiXCR on the PCR reads. Among approximately 97,000 distinct CDR3 sequences listed, 20% to 25% were seen once. Losses at the gene ends were 10 bases for V and 7 bases for J; bases not matched to a gene: 16. This CDR3 comprises 16 residues. The naive CD8 libraries originated from between roughly 20,000 and 1,100,000 sorted cells and drew on 10%, 30% or 50% RNA. Researchers sorted naive CD8 T cells as cells that were CD8+CD4-CCR7+CD45RA+. This clonotype appeared many times. Its antigen is undetermined. Study observations and caveats: The share of molecules held by clones above 20 RNA copies was over 97% in effector cells and under 1% in naive cells.

V is TRBV12-3 or TRBV12-4 and J is TRBJ2-1; 10 bases map to TRBD2. The specimen was naive CD8+ T cells from blood, with Jurkat cell RNA spiked in. As to subset: FACS-sorted CD8+CD4-CCR7+CD45RA+ naive T cells. This receptor was identified in a human donor in good health. Some libraries in this study had Jurkat cell RNA spiked in. CDR3 loop: CATGASGGHSPNEQFF. The CDR3 DNA reads TGTGCCACGGGGGCTAGCGGGGGCCATTCCCCTAATGAGCAGTTCTTC.